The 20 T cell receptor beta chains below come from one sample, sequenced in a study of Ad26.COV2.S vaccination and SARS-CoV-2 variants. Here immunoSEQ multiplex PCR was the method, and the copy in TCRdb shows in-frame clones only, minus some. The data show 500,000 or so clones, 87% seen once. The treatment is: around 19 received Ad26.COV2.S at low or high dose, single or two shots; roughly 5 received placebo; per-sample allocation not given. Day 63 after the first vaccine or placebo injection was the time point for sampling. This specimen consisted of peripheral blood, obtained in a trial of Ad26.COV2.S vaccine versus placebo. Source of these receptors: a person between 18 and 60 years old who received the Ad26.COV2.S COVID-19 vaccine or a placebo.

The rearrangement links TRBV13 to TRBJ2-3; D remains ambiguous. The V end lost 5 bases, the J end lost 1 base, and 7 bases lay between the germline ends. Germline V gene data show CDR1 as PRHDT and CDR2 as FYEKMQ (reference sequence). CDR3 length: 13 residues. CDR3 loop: CASSPRRTDTQYF. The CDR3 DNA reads TGTGCCAGCAGCCCAAGACGCACAGATACGCAGTATTTT.

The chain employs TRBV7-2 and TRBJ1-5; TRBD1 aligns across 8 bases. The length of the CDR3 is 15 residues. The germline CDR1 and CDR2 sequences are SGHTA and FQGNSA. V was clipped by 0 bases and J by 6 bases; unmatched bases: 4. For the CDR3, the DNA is TGTGCCAGCAGCTTAGCCACAGGGGGGGGTCAGCCCCAGCATTTT. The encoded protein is CASSLATGGGQPQHF. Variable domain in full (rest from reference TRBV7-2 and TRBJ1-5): GAGVSQSPSNKVTEKGKDVELRCDPISGHTALYWYRQSLGQGLEFLIYFQGNSAPDKSGLPSDRFSAERTGGSVSTLTIQRTQQEDSAVYLCASSLATGGGQPQHFGDGTRLSIL.

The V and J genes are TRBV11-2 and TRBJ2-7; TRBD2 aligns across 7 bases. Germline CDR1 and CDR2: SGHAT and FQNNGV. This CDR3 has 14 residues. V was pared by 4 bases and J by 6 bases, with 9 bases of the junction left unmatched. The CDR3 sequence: CASSWKGGPGEQYF. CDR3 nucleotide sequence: TGTGCCAGCAGCTGGAAGGGAGGGCCAGGCGAGCAGTACTTC.

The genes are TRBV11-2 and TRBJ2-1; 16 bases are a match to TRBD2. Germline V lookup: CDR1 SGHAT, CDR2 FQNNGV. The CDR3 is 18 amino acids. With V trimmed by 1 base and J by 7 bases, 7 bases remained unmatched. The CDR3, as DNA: TGTGCCAGCAGCTTAGGGGGTGAGGGACTAGCGGGAGGGAATGAGCAGTTCTTC. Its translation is CASSLGGEGLAGGNEQFF.

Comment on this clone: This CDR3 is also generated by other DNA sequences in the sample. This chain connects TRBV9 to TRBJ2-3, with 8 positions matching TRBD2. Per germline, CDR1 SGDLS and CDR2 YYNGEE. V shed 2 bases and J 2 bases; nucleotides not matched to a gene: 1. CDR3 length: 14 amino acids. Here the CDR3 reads CASSVGRVTDTQYF. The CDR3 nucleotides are TGTGCCAGCAGCGTCGGGAGGGTCACAGATACGCAGTATTTT.

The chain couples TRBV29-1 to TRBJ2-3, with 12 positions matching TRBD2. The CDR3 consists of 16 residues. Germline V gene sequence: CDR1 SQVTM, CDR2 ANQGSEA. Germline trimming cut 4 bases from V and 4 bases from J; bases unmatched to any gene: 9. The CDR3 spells CSVAGVTSGSSDTQYF. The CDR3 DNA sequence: TGCAGCGTTGCCGGCGTGACTAGCGGGAGCTCAGATACGCAGTATTTT.

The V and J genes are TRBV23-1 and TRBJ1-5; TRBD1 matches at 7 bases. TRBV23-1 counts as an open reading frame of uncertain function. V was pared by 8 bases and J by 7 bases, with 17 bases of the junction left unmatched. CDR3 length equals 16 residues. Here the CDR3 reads CASPKQSDRVWQPQHF. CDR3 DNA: TGCGCCAGCCCCAAACAAAGTGACAGGGTTTGGCAGCCCCAGCATTTT.

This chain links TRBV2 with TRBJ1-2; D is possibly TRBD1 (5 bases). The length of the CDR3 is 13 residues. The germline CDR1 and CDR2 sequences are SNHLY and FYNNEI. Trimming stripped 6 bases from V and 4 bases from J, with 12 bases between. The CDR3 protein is CASSGGVTYGYTF. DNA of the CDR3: TGTGCCAGCAGCGGGGGGGTCACCTATGGCTACACCTTC.

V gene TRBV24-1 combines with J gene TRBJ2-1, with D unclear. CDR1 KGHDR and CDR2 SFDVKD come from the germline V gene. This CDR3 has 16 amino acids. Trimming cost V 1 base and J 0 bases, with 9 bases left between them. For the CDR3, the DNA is TGTGCCACCAGTGATTTTTCGACGAGCTCCTACAATGAGCAGTTCTTC. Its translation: CATSDFSTSSYNEQFF.

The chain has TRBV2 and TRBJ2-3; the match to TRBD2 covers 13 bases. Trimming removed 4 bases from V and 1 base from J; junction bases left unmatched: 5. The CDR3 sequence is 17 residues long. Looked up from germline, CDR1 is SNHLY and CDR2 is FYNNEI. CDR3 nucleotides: TGTGCCAGCAGTGGGACTAGCGGGAGTAGGGGCACAGATACGCAGTATTTT. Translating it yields CASSGTSGSRGTDTQYF.

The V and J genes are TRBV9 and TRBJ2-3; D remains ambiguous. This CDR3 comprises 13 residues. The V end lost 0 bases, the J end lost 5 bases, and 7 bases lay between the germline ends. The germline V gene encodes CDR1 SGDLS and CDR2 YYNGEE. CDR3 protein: CASSVAPVDTQYF. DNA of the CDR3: TGTGCCAGCAGCGTAGCACCGGTAGATACGCAGTATTTT.

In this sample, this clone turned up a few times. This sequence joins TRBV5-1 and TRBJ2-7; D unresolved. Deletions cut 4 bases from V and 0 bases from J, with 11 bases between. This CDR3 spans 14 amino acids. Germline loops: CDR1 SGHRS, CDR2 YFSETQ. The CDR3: CASSSDASSYEQYF. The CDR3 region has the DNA TGCGCCAGCAGCAGCGACGCGAGCTCCTACGAGCAGTACTTC.

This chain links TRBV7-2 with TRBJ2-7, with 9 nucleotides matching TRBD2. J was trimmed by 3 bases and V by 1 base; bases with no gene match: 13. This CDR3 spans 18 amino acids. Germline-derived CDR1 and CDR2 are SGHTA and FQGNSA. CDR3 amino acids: CASSLVGGGLAGHYEQYF. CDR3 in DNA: TGTGCCAGCAGCTTAGTCGGTGGCGGCCTAGCGGGACACTACGAGCAGTACTTC.

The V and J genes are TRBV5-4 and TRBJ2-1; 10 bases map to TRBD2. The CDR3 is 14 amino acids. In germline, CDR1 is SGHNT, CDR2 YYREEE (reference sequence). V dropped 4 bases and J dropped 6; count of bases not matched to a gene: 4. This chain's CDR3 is CASSVRLAGNEQFF. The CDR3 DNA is TGTGCCAGCAGCGTCAGACTAGCGGGCAATGAGCAGTTCTTC.

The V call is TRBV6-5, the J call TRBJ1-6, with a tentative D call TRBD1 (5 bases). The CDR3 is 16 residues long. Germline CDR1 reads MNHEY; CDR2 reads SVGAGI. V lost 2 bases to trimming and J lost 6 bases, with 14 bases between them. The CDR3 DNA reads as TGTGCCAGCAGTTACACCGCAGGGTTTAGTAATTCACCCCTCCACTTT. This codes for CASSYTAGFSNSPLHF.

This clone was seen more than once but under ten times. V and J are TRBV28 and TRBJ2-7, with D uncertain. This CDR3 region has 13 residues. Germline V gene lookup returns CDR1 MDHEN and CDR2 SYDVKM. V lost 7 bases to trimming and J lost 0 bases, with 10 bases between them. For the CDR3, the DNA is TGTGCCAGCACAGTGCAGAGCTCCTACGAGCAGTACTTC. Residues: CASTVQSSYEQYF.

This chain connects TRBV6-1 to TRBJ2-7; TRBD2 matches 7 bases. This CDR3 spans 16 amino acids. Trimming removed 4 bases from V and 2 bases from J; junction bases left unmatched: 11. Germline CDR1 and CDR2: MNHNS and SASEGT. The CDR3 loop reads CASSGLADGGAYEQYF. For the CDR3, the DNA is TGTGCCAGCAGTGGTCTAGCGGATGGGGGAGCCTACGAGCAGTACTTC.

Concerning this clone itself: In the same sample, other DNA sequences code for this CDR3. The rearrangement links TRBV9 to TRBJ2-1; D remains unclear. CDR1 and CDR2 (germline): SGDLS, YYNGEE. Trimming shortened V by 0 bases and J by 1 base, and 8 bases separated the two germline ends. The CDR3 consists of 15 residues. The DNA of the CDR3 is TGTGCCAGCAGCGTAGGGTCAGGATCCTACAATGAGCAGTTCTTC. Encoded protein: CASSVGSGSYNEQFF.

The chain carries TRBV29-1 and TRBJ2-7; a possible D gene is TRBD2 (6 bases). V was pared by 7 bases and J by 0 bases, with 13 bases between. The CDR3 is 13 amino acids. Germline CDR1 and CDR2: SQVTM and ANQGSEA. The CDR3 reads CSAGAGSSYEQYF. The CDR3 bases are TGCAGCGCCGGGGCGGGGAGCTCCTACGAGCAGTACTTC.

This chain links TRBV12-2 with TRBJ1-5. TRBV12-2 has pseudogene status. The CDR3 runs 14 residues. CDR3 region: CASRLAGGNQPQHF. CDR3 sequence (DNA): TGTGCAAGTCGCTTAGCGGGGGGCAATCAGCCCCAGCATTTT.